This TCR beta chain was captured by sequencing in a study of cytomegalovirus exposure and HLA in healthy donors. PCR involved 60 Vbeta and 13 Jbeta primers. TCRdb keeps only in-frame clones here, not all; method: immunoSEQ multiplex PCR. The sample includes 55,000 to 80,000 clones, about 74% of them seen just once. The germline V gene has CDR1 MNHNS and CDR2 SASEGT. The CDR3 is 12 residues long. The V end was cut by 9 bases, the J end by 5 bases, with 11 bases between. The gene calls are TRBV6-1 and TRBJ1-5; D ambiguous. Sequencing was performed on PBMCs. The TCR was taken from a woman aged 25 to 39 in good health and CMV-seropositive. CDR3 loop: CASRRGDQPQHF. CDR3 nucleotide sequence: TGTGCCAGTAGACGGGGAGATCAGCCCCAGCATTTT.